The 25 T cell receptor beta chains presented below share a single source sample, sequenced in a study of spatial heterogeneity in lung cancer. Study results and limitations: In tumors, expanded intratumoral alpha and beta TCR counts tracked mutation counts.

TCRdb called the 5' RACE reads again in MiXCR, with one record for every CDR3 protein. The sample has a few thousand distinct CDR3 sequences; less than 15% are singletons. Time point reported: sample taken at primary tumor resection. Antigens for these TCRs are unknown. Source: lung tumor tissue, taken at surgery. The receptors stem from a male donor with early-stage non-small cell lung cancer.

A remark on this clonotype: This beta chain represents an off-target read in a library built for alpha chains; its size is of limited meaning. The chain recombines TRBV21-1 with TRBJ2-5; the DNA was not used to check the table's D call, TRBD2. TRBV21-1 is marked as a pseudogene. The CDR3 totals 17 residues. CDR3 nucleotide sequence: TGTGCCAGCAGGCCTCCCGCGCTAGCGGGGGATCAAGAGACCCAGTACTTC. It translates to CASRPPALAGDQETQYF.

By its share, this clonotype is medium-sized. Within a library made for alpha chains, this beta chain is off target, and its count is uninformative. The chain carries TRBV28 and TRBJ2-1, with 12 bases identical to TRBD2. The germline V gene encodes CDR1 MDHEN and CDR2 SYDVKM. This CDR3 comprises 17 residues. The trim removed 4 bases at V and 0 bases at J, leaving 4 bases unmatched. The CDR3 nucleotides are TGTGCCAGCAGTTCCACTAGCGGGAGGAGCTCCTACAATGAGCAGTTCTTC. Protein product: CASSSTSGRSSYNEQFF.

Concerning this clonotype itself: This beta chain is off target for a library built for alpha chains, so its abundance means little. Here the CDR3 reads CASSQDGINTEAFF. In DNA form, the CDR3 reads TGTGCCAGCAGTCAAGACGGCATAAACACTGAAGCTTTCTTT. The genes are TRBV6-6 and TRBJ1-1; D gene uncertain. V was shortened by 5 bases and J by 2 bases, with 12 bases between the two germline ends. This CDR3 comprises 14 residues. Germline V gene sequence: CDR1 MNHNY, CDR2 SVGAGI (reference sequence).

Of note for this clonotype: This beta chain is an off-target read within a library intended for alpha chains, so its frequency means little. The chain has TRBV7-3 and TRBJ2-1; D unclear. The germline V gene has CDR1 SGHTA and CDR2 FQGTGA. The CDR3 spans 14 residues. Between the trimmed V and J ends, which lost 0 bases and 6 bases, there was a span of 9 bases. For the CDR3, the DNA is TGTGCCAGCAGCTTAACACACGACGGCAATGAGCAGTTCTTC. The encoded protein is CASSLTHDGNEQFF.

Many counts were recorded for this clonotype. As an off-target read in a library built for alpha chains, this beta chain has a frequency of little significance. The chain combines TRBV11-2 with TRBJ2-7; 7 nucleotides agree with TRBD2. The V gene end was trimmed by 5 bases and the J gene end by 2 bases; junction bases not matched to a gene: 12. CDR3 length: 16 residues. CDR1 and CDR2 (germline): SGHAT, FQNNGV. The CDR3 coding sequence is TGTGCCAGCAGCATCCTAGCGGCGGGAATCCCCTACGAGCAGTACTTC. Residues: CASSILAAGIPYEQYF.

This clonotype is judged medium-sized. For a library built for alpha chains, this beta chain is a stray read; little rests on its size. V gene TRBV20-1 combines with J gene TRBJ1-4, with 8 bases fitting TRBD1. The CDR3 covers 11 residues. The germline gives CDR1 DFQATT, CDR2 SNEGSKA (reference sequence). CDR3: CSAGGGEKLFF. The CDR3 bases are TGCAGCGCAGGGGGCGGAGAAAAACTGTTTTTT.

In its sample, this clonotype was seen a few times. Little can be read into the size of this beta chain, an off-target read in a library designed for alpha chains. J is TRBJ2-3 and V is TRBV29-1; D unresolved. This CDR3 contains 11 residues. CDR1 SQVTM and CDR2 ANQGSEA come from the germline V gene. V lost 2 bases to trimming and J lost 3 bases, with 3 bases between them. The CDR3 region has the DNA TGCAGCGTTGAAATTACAGATACGCAGTATTTT. Its protein product is CSVEITDTQYF.

Notes on this clonotype: With the library built for alpha chains, this beta chain is off target and its frequency is not meaningful. The chain uses TRBV28 and TRBJ2-1; 9 bases line up with TRBD1. The V gene end was trimmed by 6 bases and the J gene end by 0 bases; junction bases not matched to a gene: 3. This CDR3 is built from 15 residues. CDR1 and CDR2 (germline): MDHEN, SYDVKM. CDR3 sequence reads: CASRGDRASYNEQFF. As DNA, the CDR3 is TGTGCCAGCAGGGGGGACAGGGCCTCCTACAATGAGCAGTTCTTC.

About this clonotype: Since the library was made to target alpha chains, this beta chain is a stray read and its abundance is not meaningful. This chain joins TRBV28 and TRBJ1-1, with TRBD1 as a possible D gene (6 bases). Germline CDR1 MDHEN, CDR2 SYDVKM. Between the trimmed V and J ends, which lost 8 bases and 6 bases, there was a span of 22 bases. This CDR3 region has 15 residues. CDR3 in amino acids: CASLAFVSWGPEAFF. CDR3 nucleotides: TGTGCCAGCTTGGCTTTTGTGAGCTGGGGGCCTGAAGCTTTCTTT.

This clonotype was seen a handful of times. This beta chain is off target for a library built for alpha chains, so its abundance means little. V is TRBV29-1 and J is TRBJ2-1; 7 bases align to TRBD1. Losses at the gene ends were 1 base for V and 2 bases for J; bases not matched to a gene: 5. The CDR3 is 15 amino acids. Germline V gives CDR1 SQVTM, CDR2 ANQGSEA. CDR3 nucleotides: TGCAGCGTTGAAGTGTGGGACAGTGCCTACAATGAGCAGTTCTTC. Amino acids: CSVEVWDSAYNEQFF.

Within the sample, this clonotype is medium-sized. This beta chain is a stray read from a library made for alpha chains; its abundance is not meaningful. The chain carries TRBV12-3 or TRBV12-4 and TRBJ1-5, with D tentatively TRBD1 (6 bases). The V end was cut by 5 bases, the J end by 0 bases, with 11 bases between. The CDR3 has 15 amino acids. CDR3 in DNA: TGTGCCAGCAGTAGAACACAGGGTAGCAATCAGCCCCAGCATTTT. As protein: CASSRTQGSNQPQHF.

Note on this clonotype: This beta chain is an unintended read in a library built for alpha chains; its size means little. This chain connects TRBV12-3 or TRBV12-4 to TRBJ2-7, with a possible D match to TRBD1 (6 bases). The CDR3 runs 13 residues. V was trimmed by 5 bases and J by 1 base, leaving 9 bases between them. CDR3 sequence (DNA): TGTGCCAGCAGTCCGGACAGTTCCTACGAGCAGTACTTC. It yields the protein CASSPDSSYEQYF.

About this clonotype: The library was prepared for alpha chains; this beta chain is a stray read, so its frequency means little. The rearrangement joins TRBV30 to TRBJ2-5; possibly TRBD1 or TRBD2 for D (6 bases each). The germline V gene has CDR1 GTSNPN and CDR2 SVGIG (reference sequence). V lost 0 bases and J 13 bases, leaving 12 bases between the germline ends. This CDR3 has 11 residues. CDR3 DNA: TGTGCCTGGAGTGTGGGGGGCTTATGGTACTTC. This encodes CAWSVGGLWYF.

In regard to this clonotype: This beta chain represents an off-target read in a library built for alpha chains; its size is of limited meaning. CDR3 in DNA: TGTGCCAGCAGCTTAGGGACCATATCCTACGAGCAGTACTTC. It codes for CASSLGTISYEQYF. The V call is TRBV7-2, the J call TRBJ2-7, with D unclear. In germline, CDR1 is SGHTA, CDR2 FQGNSA. The length of the CDR3 is 14 residues. Deletions cut 1 base from V and 1 base from J, with 8 bases between.

In regard to this clonotype: A library prepared for alpha chains yielded this beta chain as an off-target read; its size is of little meaning. V gene TRBV30 combines with J gene TRBJ2-3, with TRBD2 matching 10 bases. The CDR3 length is 16 residues. Germline V gene lookup returns CDR1 GTSNPN and CDR2 SVGIG (reference sequence). The V and J ends lost 0 bases and 2 bases, in that order; junction bases with no gene match: 5. The CDR3 DNA reads TGTGCCTGGAGTGTTAACAGCGGGGGGGTCACAGATACGCAGTATTTT. It encodes CAWSVNSGGVTDTQYF.

A remark on this clonotype: For a library built for alpha chains, this beta chain is a stray read; little rests on its size. V and J are TRBV24-1 and TRBJ2-2; 7 bases line up with TRBD1. Looked up from germline, CDR1 is KGHDR and CDR2 is SFDVKD. The J segment lost 4 bases and the V segment lost 3 bases, leaving 7 bases of the junction unmatched. This CDR3 comprises 16 residues. The CDR3 nucleotides are TGTGCCACCAGTGATCCGAGACAGGGATTCACCGGGGAGCTGTTTTTT. As protein: CATSDPRQGFTGELFF.

By proportion, this clonotype is medium-sized. The library was built for alpha chains, so this beta chain is an off-target read and its size means little. V is TRBV12-3 or TRBV12-4 and J is TRBJ2-1, with D unclear. V was shortened by 5 bases and J by 5 bases, with 10 bases between the two germline ends. The CDR3 has 13 residues. The DNA of the CDR3 is TGTGCCAGCAGTGAAAGCACGAACAATGAGCAGTTCTTC. It specifies CASSESTNNEQFF.

On this clonotype itself: This beta chain slipped into a library made for alpha chains as a stray read, so its size is not meaningful. The V call is TRBV6-2 or TRBV6-3, the J call TRBJ2-7; D is possibly TRBD1 (5 bases). With 5 bases removed from V and 0 bases from J, the gap between germline ends came to 11 bases. Germline CDR1 MNHEY, CDR2 SVGEGT. The CDR3 length is 14 residues. CDR3 loop: CASSQQATSYEQYF. DNA of the CDR3: TGTGCCAGCAGTCAACAGGCGACCTCCTACGAGCAGTACTTC.

By sample share, this clonotype is medium-sized. Since it is a stray read in a library aimed at alpha chains, this beta chain has a size that is not meaningful. The chain couples TRBV12-3 or TRBV12-4 to TRBJ1-5; D is ambiguous. This CDR3 spans 14 amino acids. V was shortened by 4 bases and J by 7 bases, with 14 bases between the two germline ends. The CDR3 region is CASSSDWVGQPQHF. In DNA form, the CDR3 reads TGTGCCAGCAGTTCCGACTGGGTGGGCCAGCCCCAGCATTTT.

This clonotype is deemed medium-sized (0.01 to 0.1%). Because this beta chain is a stray read in a library intended to capture alpha chains, its abundance should not be given much weight. This chain connects TRBV7-3 to TRBJ2-5; no reliable D call. Trimming shortened V by 1 base and J by 2 bases, and 11 bases separated the two germline ends. Germline CDR1 is SGHTA and CDR2 is FQGTGA. The CDR3 sequence is 15 residues long. The CDR3 spells CASSLNGYEQETQYF. In DNA, the CDR3 is TGTGCCAGCAGCTTAAACGGGTATGAACAAGAGACCCAGTACTTC.

In its sample, this clonotype was seen many times. This beta chain turned up in a library designed for alpha chains; as an off-target read, its abundance says little. The chain joins TRBV20-1 to TRBJ1-1; no clear D. The germline V gene encodes CDR1 DFQATT and CDR2 SNEGSKA (reference sequence). This CDR3 has 13 amino acids. Trimming removed 4 bases at V and 6 bases at J, with 15 bases between. This CDR3 reads CSANRPEIAEAFF. In DNA form, the CDR3 reads TGCAGTGCTAACCGGCCAGAGATCGCTGAAGCTTTCTTT.

This clonotype came up many times. This beta chain represents an off-target read in a library built for alpha chains; its size is of limited meaning. This sequence joins TRBV6-2 or TRBV6-3 and TRBJ2-3; 8 bases align to TRBD2. The germline CDR1 and CDR2 sequences are MNHEY and SVGEGT. The CDR3 covers 15 residues. The ends lost 4 bases at V and 5 bases at J; junction bases unmatched: 8. CDR3 sequence reads: CASSSPGLGRDTQYF. DNA for the CDR3: TGTGCCAGCAGTTCCCCGGGACTAGGTCGAGATACGCAGTATTTT.

Details on this clonotype: In a library made to pick up alpha chains, this beta chain is a stray read with a size that means little. This rearrangement joins TRBV10-3 to TRBJ2-1; D remains unclear. Trimming removed 0 bases at V and 7 bases at J, with 10 bases between. The CDR3 consists of 14 residues. Germline-derived CDR1 and CDR2 are ENHRY and SYGVKD. CDR3 sequence (DNA): TGTGCCATCAGTGAGTCGAGGCCGGTTAATGAGCAGTTCTTC. Translated: CAISESRPVNEQFF.

In its sample, this clonotype ranks as medium-sized. The junction shows a germline mismatch at one end, possibly a read error. Because the library targeted alpha chains, this beta chain is an off-target read whose size means little. This chain connects TRBV7-7 to TRBJ2-2, with 15 positions matching TRBD2. CDR3 size: 17 residues. From germline, CDR1 is SSHAT and CDR2 FNYEAQ (reference sequence). The chain's CDR3 is CASSRTSGRGSTGELFF. In DNA form, the CDR3 reads TGTGCTAGCAGCAGGACTAGCGGGAGGGGGAGCACCGGGGAGCTGTTTTTT.

This clonotype is classed as medium-sized (0.01 to 0.1%). For a library built for alpha chains, this beta chain is a stray read; little rests on its size. The gene calls are TRBV29-1 and TRBJ1-4; perhaps TRBD1 as D (5 bases). Trimming removed 7 bases at V and 8 bases at J, with 14 bases between. Germline V lookup: CDR1 SQVTM, CDR2 ANQGSEA. The length of the CDR3 is 12 residues. In DNA, the CDR3 is TGCAGCGCGGGACGGCCGGAGGAAAAACTGTTTTTT. This sequence encodes CSAGRPEEKLFF.